The present TCR beta chain was sequenced within a study of blood T cell repertoires in COVID-19. Study details: Spain, Italy and the United States supplied samples that represented acute and convalescent COVID-19. Sources were T cells, B-cell-depleted T cells, or PBMCs; the material itself was cDNA or gDNA.

Original handling: Amplification with reference gene primers provided the estimates of nucleated cell counts. Profiling relied on immunoSEQ multiplex PCR, and the TCRdb table lists in-frame clones only, not all of them. V, J and clone size were drawn from that table, and D and trimming were deduced from the DNA. Here the sample spans about 48,000 clones, over 80% being singletons. Germline CDR1 LNHDA, CDR2 SQIVND (reference sequence). This CDR3 region has 13 residues. The junction had 5 bases not matched to a gene; V was cut back by 6 bases and J by 7 bases. Sequencing was performed on peripheral blood. The sequence was obtained from an older man with acute or convalescent COVID-19. This sequence joins TRBV19 and TRBJ2-1, with 8 nucleotides matching TRBD1. The CDR3 DNA is TGTGCCAGTAGACCCGACAGGGGTAATGAGCAGTTCTTC. Its protein is CASRPDRGNEQFF.